This T cell receptor beta chain is drawn from a study of shared clonotypes between healthy human individuals. Study observations and caveats: Expectations were that clonotype sharing among donors would be affected by sequencing depth. Compared with memory subsets, naive subsets generally had larger estimated richness.

Points on this clone: Its specificity is not known.

Every subset had its genomic DNA shared out evenly among several immunoSEQ plates. Authors' processing steps: ImmunoSEQ gave junction-only sequences without quality scores, so filtering differed. Measured with immunoSEQ multiplex PCR; TCRdb has only the in-frame clones, and not every one. D and trimming were read from the DNA, whereas the V and J calls and clone size are those reported in that table. The sample shows 2.5 million or so clones, about 92% of them seen only once. This CDR3 comprises 17 residues. Germline V gene sequence: CDR1 SGHAT, CDR2 FQNNGV. The V gene lost 4 bases and the J gene lost 1 base, with 19 bases spanning the gap.

Sample: naive CD4+ T cells sorted from blood. Subset specified: CD45RA+ positively selected. The gene calls are TRBV11-2 and TRBJ2-5; D remains ambiguous. The clonotype was recovered from a man between 18 and 35 years old in good health. In DNA, the CDR3 is TGTGCCAGCAGCTCAAGAGGTCCACAAGTCTTCCAAGAGACCCAGTACTTC. The encoded protein is CASSSRGPQVFQETQYF.